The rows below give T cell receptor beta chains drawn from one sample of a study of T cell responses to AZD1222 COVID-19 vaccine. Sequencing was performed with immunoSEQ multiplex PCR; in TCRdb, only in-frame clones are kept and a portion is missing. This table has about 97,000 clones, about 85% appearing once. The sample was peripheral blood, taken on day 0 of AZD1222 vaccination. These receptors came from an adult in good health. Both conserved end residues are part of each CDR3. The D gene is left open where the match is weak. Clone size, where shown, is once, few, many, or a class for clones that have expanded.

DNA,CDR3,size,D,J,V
TGTGCCAGCAGCTTAGTTCGACAGGCAACTAATGAAAAACTGTTTTTT,CASSLVRQATNEKLFF,few,NA,TRBJ1-4,TRBV7-2
TGTGCCAGTGGAAAGGTGACAGGGATCTACAATGAGCAGTTCTTC,CASGKVTGIYNEQFF,NA,TRBD1,TRBJ2-1,TRBV19
TGTGCCAGCAGTCCCGCAGGGCGGACCAATGAAAAACTGTTTTTT,CASSPAGRTNEKLFF,NA,NA,TRBJ1-4,TRBV28
TGCAGCGTAGAGACAGTTTATGCCTACAATGAGCAGTTCTTC,CSVETVYAYNEQFF,NA,NA,TRBJ2-1,TRBV29-1
TGCGCCAGCAGCCAAGCGGACAACAGCATCCTCTATGGCTACACCTTC,CASSQADNSILYGYTF,NA,NA,TRBJ1-2,TRBV4-3
TGTGCCACCAGTGACCGTGACAGGGGTCGGGTCAATCAGCCCCAGCATTTT,CATSDRDRGRVNQPQHF,NA,TRBD1,TRBJ1-5,TRBV24-1
TGCGCCAGCAGCCAAGATCGGGGGGGGCGTGGGGCCAACGTCCTGACTTTC,CASSQDRGGRGANVLTF,NA,TRBD2,TRBJ2-6,TRBV4-3
TGTGCCAGCAGCCAACCGGGACAGGCTTATTCACCCCTCCACTTT,CASSQPGQAYSPLHF,NA,TRBD1,TRBJ1-6,TRBV4-2
TGCGCCAGCAGCGCGGGACCGGTTAATTCACCCCTCCACTTT,CASSAGPVNSPLHF,NA,NA,TRBJ1-6,TRBV5-1
TGTGCCAGCAGTGAACGTCGGGGCACGTACTATCAGCCCCAGCATTTT,CASSERRGTYYQPQHF,NA,NA,TRBJ1-5,TRBV6-1
TGCGCCAGCAGCCAAGATTCCGGCCTAAACACCATATATTTT,CASSQDSGLNTIYF,NA,NA,TRBJ1-3,TRBV4-3
TGTGCCTGGAGCTGGGCCCCCCTTCAGACCTACAATGAGCAGTTCTTC,CAWSWAPLQTYNEQFF,once,NA,TRBJ2-1,TRBV30
TGTGCCAGTGGACAGGGGGTAGGCACCGGGGAGCTGTTTTTT,CASGQGVGTGELFF,few,TRBD1,TRBJ2-2,TRBV10-3
TGTGCCAGCAGTGGGGGGGCGACAGGCGCTGGAAACACCATATATTTT,CASSGGATGAGNTIYF,NA,NA,TRBJ1-3,TRBV2
TGTGCCAGTAGTATTCAGGGGGCCGATAATTCACCCCTCCACTTT,CASSIQGADNSPLHF,NA,TRBD1,TRBJ1-6,TRBV19
TGTGCCAGTAGTGTCATGACAGGGGATGGTGAAAAACTGTTTTTT,CASSVMTGDGEKLFF,once,TRBD1,TRBJ1-4,TRBV19
TGTGCCAGCTTACAGAATAGCAATCAGCCCCAGCATTTT,CASLQNSNQPQHF,NA,NA,TRBJ1-5,TRBV19
TGCGCCAGCAGCCTTAAAGGGGTGGCCAACGTCCTGACTTTC,CASSLKGVANVLTF,NA,NA,TRBJ2-6,TRBV5-1
TGTGCCAGCAGACTGGGACAGGGAACCTACGAGCAGTACTTC,CASRLGQGTYEQYF,NA,TRBD1,TRBJ2-7,TRBV6-5
TGTGCCAGCAGCTTCACCGGGACAGACACTGAAGCTTTCTTT,CASSFTGTDTEAFF,NA,TRBD1,TRBJ1-1,TRBV9
TGTGCCAGCAGCTTAGGTCGGGCGGGCGATAACTATAATTCACCCCTCCACTTT,CASSLGRAGDNYNSPLHF,NA,NA,TRBJ1-6,TRBV7-2
TGTGCCAGCAACATAGCGGGGGGCACAGATACGCAGTATTTT,CASNIAGGTDTQYF,NA,TRBD2,TRBJ2-3,TRBV9
TGTGCCAGCAGCCCCGCCCCGGGCGGGCTAGCAACCGGGGAGCTGTTTTTT,CASSPAPGGLATGELFF,few,NA,TRBJ2-2,TRBV7-2
TGCAGCGGCAGGGTGGTGGAGACCCAGTACTTC,CSGRVVETQYF,NA,NA,TRBJ2-5,TRBV29-1
TGCGCCAGCAGCTTGGCCGGCAATCAGCCCCAGCATTTT,CASSLAGNQPQHF,NA,NA,TRBJ1-5,TRBV5-1
TGTGCCAGCAGCATTCGGACAGGGATGGCCGGGGAGCTGTTTTTT,CASSIRTGMAGELFF,NA,TRBD1,TRBJ2-2,TRBV9
TGCGCCAGCAGCTCCCCGGGTCTGTTGGGGGAAGGACAGCCTGAAGCTTTCTTT,CASSSPGLLGEGQPEAFF,few,NA,TRBJ1-1,TRBV4-1
TGTGCCAGCAGCTCAAGCGCGCGGACTACGAACACCGGGGAGCTGTTTTTT,CASSSSARTTNTGELFF,NA,NA,TRBJ2-2,TRBV5-6
TGTGCCAGCAGCGGTACAGGGGACACTGAAGCTTTCTTT,CASSGTGDTEAFF,NA,TRBD1,TRBJ1-1,TRBV9
TGTGCCAGCAGCCCTCGTGTAACCGGGGAGCTGTTTTTT,CASSPRVTGELFF,once,NA,TRBJ2-2,TRBV9
TGCGCCAGCAGCACAGAACCGGGACTAGCGGGCTACGAGCAGTACTTC,CASSTEPGLAGYEQYF,NA,TRBD2,TRBJ2-7,TRBV5-1
TGTGCCACCAGCAGAGAGGGCCGTACAGCCAAAAACATTCAGTACTTC,CATSREGRTAKNIQYF,NA,NA,TRBJ2-4,TRBV15
TGTGCCAGCAGCCCGGGACGGTATAATTCACCCCTCCACTTT,CASSPGRYNSPLHF,NA,NA,TRBJ1-6,TRBV7-2
TGTGCCAGCAGTGAATTGGGTTTCAATCAGCCCCAGCATTTT,CASSELGFNQPQHF,NA,NA,TRBJ1-5,TRBV2
TGTGCCAGCATACGGGACAGGGACAATGAGCAGTTCTTC,CASIRDRDNEQFF,NA,TRBD1,TRBJ2-1,TRBV2
TGTGCCAGCAGCTTACAGGCAGGCTCTGGAAACACCATATATTTT,CASSLQAGSGNTIYF,once,NA,TRBJ1-3,TRBV7-2
TGTGCCAGCAGCTTGGGACTTACCGGGGAGCTGTTTTTT,CASSLGLTGELFF,few,NA,TRBJ2-2,TRBV5-4
TGTGCCAGCAGCCAAAGACTAGCGGTTGGTTCCTACAATGAGCAGTTCTTC,CASSQRLAVGSYNEQFF,NA,TRBD2,TRBJ2-1,TRBV4-2
TGTGCCAGCAGCCAAGCAGGGAACCAGCCCCAGCATTTT,CASSQAGNQPQHF,NA,NA,TRBJ1-5,TRBV7-9
TGTGCCAGTAGTATAGTAGGGACAGGACATTACAATGAGCAGTTCTTC,CASSIVGTGHYNEQFF,NA,TRBD1,TRBJ2-1,TRBV19
TGTGCCAGCAGTGAATTACACTCGAACACTGAAGCTTTCTTT,CASSELHSNTEAFF,NA,NA,TRBJ1-1,TRBV2
TGTGCCAGCACCCTGGTCCGTAATTCACCCCTCCACTTT,CASTLVRNSPLHF,NA,NA,TRBJ1-6,TRBV28
TGCGCCAGCAGCTGGGCTAGCGGGGGGACCGGGGAGCTGTTTTTT,CASSWASGGTGELFF,NA,TRBD2,TRBJ2-2,TRBV5-1
TGCAGCGTGCTTATTGGGGGGGAAAAACTGTTTTTT,CSVLIGGEKLFF,few,NA,TRBJ1-4,TRBV29-1
TGCGCCAGCAGCTCGGTCCTGGGCAGGCCTTACGAGCAGTACTTC,CASSSVLGRPYEQYF,NA,NA,TRBJ2-7,TRBV5-1
TGTGCCAGCAGTGAGGGGCGGGGCAGGGGAGCTATCTATGGCTACACCTTC,CASSEGRGRGAIYGYTF,NA,NA,TRBJ1-2,TRBV6-4
TGTGCCAGCAGTTCCACCTGGATCGGGGTGAACACTGAAGCTTTCTTT,CASSSTWIGVNTEAFF,NA,NA,TRBJ1-1,TRBV27
TGTGCCAGCAGCTTAGTCGAAACTAGCGGGGGCTCCTACAATGAGCAGTTCTTC,CASSLVETSGGSYNEQFF,once,TRBD2,TRBJ2-1,TRBV7-2
TGTGCCAGCAGCCGAATAGCACTGAGCTCCTACAATGAGCAGTTCTTC,CASSRIALSSYNEQFF,NA,NA,TRBJ2-1,TRBV16
TGCGCCAGCAGCTCAGGGACGGGGGACTATGGCTACACCTTC,CASSSGTGDYGYTF,NA,NA,TRBJ1-2,TRBV5-1
TGTGCCAGCAGCCAACGACAGGGGGCAATGTATGAGCAGTTCTTC,CASSQRQGAMYEQFF,NA,TRBD1,TRBJ2-1,TRBV16